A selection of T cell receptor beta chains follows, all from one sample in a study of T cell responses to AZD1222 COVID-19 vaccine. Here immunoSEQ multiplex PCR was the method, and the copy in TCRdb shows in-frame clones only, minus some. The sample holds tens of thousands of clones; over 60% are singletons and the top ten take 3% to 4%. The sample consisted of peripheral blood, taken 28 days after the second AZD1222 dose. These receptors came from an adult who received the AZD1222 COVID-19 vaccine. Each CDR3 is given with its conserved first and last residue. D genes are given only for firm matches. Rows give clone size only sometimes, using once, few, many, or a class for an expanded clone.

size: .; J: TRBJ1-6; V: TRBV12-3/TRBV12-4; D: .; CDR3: CASSPLTPPLHF; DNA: TGTGCCAGCAGTCCCCTTACTCCACCCCTCCACTTT
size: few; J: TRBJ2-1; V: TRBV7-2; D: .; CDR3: CASSLISYNEQFF; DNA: TGTGCCAGCAGCTTAATCTCCTACAATGAGCAGTTCTTC
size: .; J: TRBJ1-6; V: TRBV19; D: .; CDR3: CASSNPGDSPLHF; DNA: TGTGCCAGTAGTAACCCAGGGGATTCACCCCTCCACTTT
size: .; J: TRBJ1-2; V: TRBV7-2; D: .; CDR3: CASTRGDLGYYGYTF; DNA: TGTGCCAGCACCCGGGGGGACCTCGGTTACTATGGCTACACCTTC
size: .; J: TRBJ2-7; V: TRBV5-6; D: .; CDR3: CASSLYGFTYEQYF; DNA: TGTGCCAGCAGCTTGTACGGCTTTACCTACGAGCAGTACTTC
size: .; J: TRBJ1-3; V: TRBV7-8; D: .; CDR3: CASTPASSGNTIYF; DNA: TGTGCCAGCACCCCCGCGAGCTCTGGAAACACCATATATTTT
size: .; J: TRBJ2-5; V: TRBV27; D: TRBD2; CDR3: CASSSLGEGSKTQYF; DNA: TGTGCCAGCAGTTCCCTAGGGGAGGGTTCAAAGACCCAGTACTTC
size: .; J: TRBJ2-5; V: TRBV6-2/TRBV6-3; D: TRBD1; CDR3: CASSSFPPGGKETQYF; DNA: TGTGCCAGCAGTTCCTTCCCCCCAGGGGGAAAAGAGACCCAGTACTTC
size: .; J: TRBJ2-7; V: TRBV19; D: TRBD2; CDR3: CASSSGLAGNYEQYF; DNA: TGTGCCAGTAGTTCGGGACTAGCGGGGAATTACGAGCAGTACTTC
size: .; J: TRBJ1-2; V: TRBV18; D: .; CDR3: CASSPGQTNYGYTF; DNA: TGTGCCAGCTCACCTGGACAGACTAACTATGGCTACACCTTC
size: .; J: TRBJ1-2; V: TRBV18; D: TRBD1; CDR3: CASFTGGVHGYTF; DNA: TGTGCCAGCTTCACAGGGGGAGTCCATGGCTACACCTTC
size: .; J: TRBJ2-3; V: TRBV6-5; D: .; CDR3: CASSPREDTQYF; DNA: TGTGCCAGCAGTCCCCGGGAGGATACGCAGTATTTT
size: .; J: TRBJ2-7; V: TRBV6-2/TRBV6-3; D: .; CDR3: CASSYSGWSPYEQYF; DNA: TGTGCCAGCAGTTATTCTGGGTGGAGTCCTTACGAGCAGTACTTC
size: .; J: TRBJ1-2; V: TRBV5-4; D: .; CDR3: CASSSDSYGYTF; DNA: TGTGCCAGCAGTTCGGACAGCTATGGCTACACCTTC
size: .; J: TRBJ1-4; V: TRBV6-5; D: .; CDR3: CASSPIKGGEKLFF; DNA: TGTGCCAGCAGTCCTATTAAAGGGGGGGAAAAACTGTTTTTT
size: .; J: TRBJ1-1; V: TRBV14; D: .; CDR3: CASSRGLNTEAFF; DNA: TGTGCCAGCAGCCGTGGCCTGAACACTGAAGCTTTCTTT
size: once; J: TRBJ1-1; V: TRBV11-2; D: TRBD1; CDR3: CASSPAGGEAFF; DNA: TGTGCCAGCAGCCCCGCAGGGGGCGAAGCTTTCTTT
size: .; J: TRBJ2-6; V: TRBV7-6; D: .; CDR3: CASSRPISRQSVSSGANVLTF; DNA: TGTGCCAGCAGCCGACCCATTAGCCGACAATCTGTTAGCTCTGGGGCCAACGTCCTGACTTTC
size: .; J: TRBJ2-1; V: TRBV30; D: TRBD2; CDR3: CALLAGSSYNEQFF; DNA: TGTGCCTTATTAGCGGGGAGCTCCTACAATGAGCAGTTCTTC
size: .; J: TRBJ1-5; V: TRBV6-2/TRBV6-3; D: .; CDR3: CASSYSGTQPQHF; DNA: TGTGCCAGCAGTTACTCGGGGACTCAGCCCCAGCATTTT
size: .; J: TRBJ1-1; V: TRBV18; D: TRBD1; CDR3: CASSLGQVPNTEAFF; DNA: TGTGCCAGCTCACTGGGACAGGTTCCTAACACTGAAGCTTTCTTT
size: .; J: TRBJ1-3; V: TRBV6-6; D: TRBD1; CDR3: CASSSYSQGAGNTIYF; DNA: TGTGCCAGCAGTTCCTATAGCCAGGGGGCAGGAAACACCATATATTTT
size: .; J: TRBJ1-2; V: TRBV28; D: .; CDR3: CASRDSNYGYTF; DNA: TGTGCCAGCAGGGACTCCAACTATGGCTACACCTTC
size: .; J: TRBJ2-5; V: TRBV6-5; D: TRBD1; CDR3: CASSTPGTGWETQYF; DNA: TGTGCCAGCAGTACCCCCGGGACAGGGTGGGAGACCCAGTACTTC
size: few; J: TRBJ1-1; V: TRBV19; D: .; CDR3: CASSMGVKNSGEYTEAFF; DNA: TGTGCCAGTAGTATGGGTGTTAAGAATTCAGGGGAGTACACTGAAGCTTTCTTT
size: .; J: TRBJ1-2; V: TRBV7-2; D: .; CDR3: CASSLGAANYGYTF; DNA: TGTGCCAGCAGCTTAGGGGCGGCTAACTATGGCTACACCTTC
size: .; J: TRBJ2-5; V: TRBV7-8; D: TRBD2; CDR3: CASSPREGTQYF; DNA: TGTGCCAGCAGCCCAAGGGAGGGGACCCAGTACTTC
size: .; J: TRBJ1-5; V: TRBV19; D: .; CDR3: CASSMAFGEQPQHF; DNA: TGTGCCAGTAGTATGGCTTTCGGGGAACAGCCCCAGCATTTT
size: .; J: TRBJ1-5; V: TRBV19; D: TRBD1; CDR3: CASQDRPTSNQPQHF; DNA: TGTGCCAGCCAGGACAGGCCCACATCCAATCAGCCCCAGCATTTT
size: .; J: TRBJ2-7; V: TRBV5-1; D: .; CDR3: CASSGAGPGPYEQYF; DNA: TGCGCCAGCAGCGGGGCGGGACCAGGGCCCTACGAGCAGTACTTC
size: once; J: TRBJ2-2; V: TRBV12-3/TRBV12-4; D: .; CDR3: CASRVNTGELFF; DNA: TGTGCCAGCAGGGTGAACACCGGGGAGCTGTTTTTT
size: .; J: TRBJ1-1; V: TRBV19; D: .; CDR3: CASTPQGFGLDTEAFF; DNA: TGTGCCAGTACCCCCCAGGGGTTTGGTTTGGACACTGAAGCTTTCTTT
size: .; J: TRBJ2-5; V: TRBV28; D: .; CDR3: CASRSQGQETQYF; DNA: TGTGCCAGCAGATCACAGGGTCAAGAGACCCAGTACTTC
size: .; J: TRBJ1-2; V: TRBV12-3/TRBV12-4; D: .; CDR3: CASSLDGQAGYTF; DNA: TGTGCCAGCAGTTTAGATGGCCAGGCAGGCTACACCTTC
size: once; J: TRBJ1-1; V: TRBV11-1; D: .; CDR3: CASSLFKDSMNTEAFF; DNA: TGTGCCAGCAGCTTATTTAAGGACAGTATGAACACTGAAGCTTTCTTT
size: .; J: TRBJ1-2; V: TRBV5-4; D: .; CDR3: CASSQRLGDHYGYTF; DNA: TGTGCCAGCAGCCAACGCCTGGGGGATCACTATGGCTACACCTTC
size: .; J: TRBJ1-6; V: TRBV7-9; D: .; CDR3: CASSLESGGSPLHF; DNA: TGTGCCAGCAGCTTAGAGAGTGGGGGTTCACCCCTCCACTTT
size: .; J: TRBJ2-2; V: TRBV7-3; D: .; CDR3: CASSFAGTGELFF; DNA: TGTGCCAGCAGCTTCGCGGGGACCGGGGAGCTGTTTTTT
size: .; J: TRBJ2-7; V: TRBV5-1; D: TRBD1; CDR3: CASSIGQGGNSYEQYF; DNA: TGCGCCAGCAGCATCGGACAGGGAGGTAACTCCTACGAGCAGTACTTC
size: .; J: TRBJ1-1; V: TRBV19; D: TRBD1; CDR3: CASRRTGWDTEAFF; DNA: TGTGCCAGTCGAAGGACAGGGTGGGACACTGAAGCTTTCTTT
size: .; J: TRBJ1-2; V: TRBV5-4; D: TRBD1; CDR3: CASRADRGYGYTF; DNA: TGTGCCAGCAGGGCAGACAGGGGCTATGGCTACACCTTC
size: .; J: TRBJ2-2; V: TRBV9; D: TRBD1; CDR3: CATSQGAGISGELFF; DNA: TGTGCCACCTCCCAGGGGGCGGGTATTTCCGGGGAGCTGTTTTTT
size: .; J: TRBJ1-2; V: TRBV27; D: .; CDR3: CASSLGHDAVLGYTF; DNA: TGTGCCAGCAGTTTAGGACATGATGCCGTTTTAGGCTACACCTTC
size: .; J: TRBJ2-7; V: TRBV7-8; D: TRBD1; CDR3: CASSFPGQGTSSYEQYF; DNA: TGTGCCAGCAGCTTCCCGGGACAGGGGACAAGCTCCTACGAGCAGTACTTC
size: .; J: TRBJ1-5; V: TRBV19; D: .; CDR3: CASSIAQGRDQPQHF; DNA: TGTGCCAGTAGTATAGCCCAGGGCAGAGACCAGCCCCAGCATTTT
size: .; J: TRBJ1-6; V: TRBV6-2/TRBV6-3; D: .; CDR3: CASSRDVQNSPLHF; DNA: TGTGCCAGCAGTCGCGACGTGCAAAATTCACCCCTCCACTTT
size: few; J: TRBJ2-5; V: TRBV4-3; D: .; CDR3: CASSQDTGKETQYF; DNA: TGCGCCAGCAGCCAAGATACGGGGAAGGAGACCCAGTACTTC
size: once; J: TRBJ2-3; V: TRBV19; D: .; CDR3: CASSTRQGNTDTQYF; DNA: TGTGCCAGTAGTACGCGGCAGGGGAACACAGATACGCAGTATTTT
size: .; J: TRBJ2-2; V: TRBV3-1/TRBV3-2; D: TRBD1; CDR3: CASSQFPGQGTGELFF; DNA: TGTGCCAGCAGCCAATTTCCGGGACAGGGGACCGGGGAGCTGTTTTTT
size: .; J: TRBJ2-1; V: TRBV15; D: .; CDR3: CATSRVVPRWDEQFF; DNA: TGTGCCACCAGCAGAGTCGTACCCCGCTGGGATGAGCAGTTCTTC
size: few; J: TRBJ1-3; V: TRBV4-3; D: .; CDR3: CASTKSLGGAGNTIYF; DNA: TGCGCCAGCACCAAAAGCCTCGGGGGGGCTGGAAACACCATATATTTT
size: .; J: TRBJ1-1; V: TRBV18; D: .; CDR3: CASSVGEGSAFF; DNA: TGTGCCAGCTCAGTCGGGGAGGGGTCAGCTTTCTTT
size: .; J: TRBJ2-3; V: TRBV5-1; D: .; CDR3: CASSFTTGTSTDTQYF; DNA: TGCGCCAGCAGCTTTACCACCGGGACTAGCACAGATACGCAGTATTTT